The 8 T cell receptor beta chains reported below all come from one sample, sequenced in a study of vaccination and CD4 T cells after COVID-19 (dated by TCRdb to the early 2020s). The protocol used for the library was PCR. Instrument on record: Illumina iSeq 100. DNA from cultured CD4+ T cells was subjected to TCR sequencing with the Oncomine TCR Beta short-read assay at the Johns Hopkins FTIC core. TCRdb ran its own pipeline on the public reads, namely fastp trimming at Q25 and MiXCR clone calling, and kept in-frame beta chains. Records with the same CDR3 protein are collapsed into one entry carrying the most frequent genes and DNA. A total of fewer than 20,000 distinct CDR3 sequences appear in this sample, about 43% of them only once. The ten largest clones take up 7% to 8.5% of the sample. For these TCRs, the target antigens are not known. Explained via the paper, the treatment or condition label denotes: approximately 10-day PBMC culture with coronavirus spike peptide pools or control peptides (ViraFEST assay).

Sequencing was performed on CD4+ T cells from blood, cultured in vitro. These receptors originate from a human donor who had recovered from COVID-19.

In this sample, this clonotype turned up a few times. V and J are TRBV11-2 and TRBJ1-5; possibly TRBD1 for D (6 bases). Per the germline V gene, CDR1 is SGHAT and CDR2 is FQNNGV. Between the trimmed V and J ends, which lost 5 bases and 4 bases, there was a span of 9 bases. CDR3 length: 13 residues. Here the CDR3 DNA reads TGTGCCAGCAGCGCAGACAGGAATCAGCCCCAGCATTTT. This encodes CASSADRNQPQHF.

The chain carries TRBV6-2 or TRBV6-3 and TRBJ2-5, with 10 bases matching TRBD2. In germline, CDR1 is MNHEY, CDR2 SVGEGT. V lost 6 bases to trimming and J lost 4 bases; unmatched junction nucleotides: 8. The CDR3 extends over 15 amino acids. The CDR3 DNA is TGTGCCAGCAGAAGACTAGCGGGTGATTTAGAGACCCAGTACTTC. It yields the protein CASRRLAGDLETQYF.

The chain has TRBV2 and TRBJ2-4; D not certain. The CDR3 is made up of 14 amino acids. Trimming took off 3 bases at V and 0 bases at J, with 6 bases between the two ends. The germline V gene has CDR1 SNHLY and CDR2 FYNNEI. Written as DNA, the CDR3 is TGTGCCAGCAGTGAGAGGACAGCCAAAAACATTCAGTACTTC. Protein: CASSERTAKNIQYF.

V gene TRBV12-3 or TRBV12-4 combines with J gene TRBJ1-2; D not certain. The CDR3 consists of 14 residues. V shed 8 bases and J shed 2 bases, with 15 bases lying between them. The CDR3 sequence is CASSPRADNYGYTF. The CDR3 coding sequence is TGTGCCAGCTCCCCCCGGGCAGACAACTATGGCTACACCTTC.

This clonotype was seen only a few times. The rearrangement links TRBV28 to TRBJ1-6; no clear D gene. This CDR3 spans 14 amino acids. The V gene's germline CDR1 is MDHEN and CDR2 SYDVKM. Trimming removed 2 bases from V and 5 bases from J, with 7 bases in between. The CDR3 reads CASSLAQDNSPLHF. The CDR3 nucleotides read TGTGCCAGCAGTTTAGCGCAGGATAATTCACCCCTCCACTTT.

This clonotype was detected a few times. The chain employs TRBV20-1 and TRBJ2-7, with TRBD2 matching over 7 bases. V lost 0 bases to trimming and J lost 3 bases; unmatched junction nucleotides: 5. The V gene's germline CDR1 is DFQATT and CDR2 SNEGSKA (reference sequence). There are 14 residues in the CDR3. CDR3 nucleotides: TGCAGTGCTAGAGATCGCGGGAGACGCTACGAGCAGTACTTC. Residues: CSARDRGRRYEQYF.

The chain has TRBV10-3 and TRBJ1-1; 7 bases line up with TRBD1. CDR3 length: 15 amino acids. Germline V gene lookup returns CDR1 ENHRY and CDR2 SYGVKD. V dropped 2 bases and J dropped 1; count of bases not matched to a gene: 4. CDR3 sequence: CAISEEPGGNTEAFF. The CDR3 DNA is TGTGCCATCAGTGAGGAGCCAGGGGGGAACACTGAAGCTTTCTTT.

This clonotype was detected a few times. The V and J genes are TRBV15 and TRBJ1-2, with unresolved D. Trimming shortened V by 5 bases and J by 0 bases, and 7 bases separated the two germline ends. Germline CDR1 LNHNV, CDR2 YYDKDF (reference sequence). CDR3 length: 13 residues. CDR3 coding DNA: TGTGCCACCAGCCGGGCAGCTAACTATGGCTACACCTTC. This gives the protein CATSRAANYGYTF.